What follows are 18 T cell receptor beta chains derived from one specimen sequenced in a study of early T cells in non-severe SARS-CoV-2 infection. MiXCR, applied by TCRdb to the 5' RACE reads, yields one record per CDR3 protein. The data contain 60,000 or so distinct CDR3 sequences, more than 9.5% of them singletons. Material for sequencing was whole blood. The receptors derive from an adult who was a healthcare worker with PCR-confirmed SARS-CoV-2 infection or an uninfected control (not recorded which).

This clonotype came up a few times. The V gene is TRBV28, the J gene TRBJ2-3; D uncertain. V was pared by 4 bases and J by 4 bases, with 18 bases between. Germline V lookup: CDR1 MDHEN, CDR2 SYDVKM. The length of the CDR3 is 16 residues. The CDR3 loop is CASSSLGSALADTQYF. In DNA, the CDR3 is TGTGCCAGCAGTTCTCTCGGGTCTGCGCTCGCAGATACGCAGTATTTT.

This clonotype was counted a few times. The rearrangement links TRBV20-1 to TRBJ1-6, with 8 bases matching TRBD1. Unmatched junction bases numbered 6, after V lost 2 bases and J lost 0 bases. This CDR3 has 17 amino acids. Per the germline V gene, CDR1 is DFQATT and CDR2 is SNEGSKA (reference sequence). The CDR3 protein is CSARRGQAPSYNSPLHF. CDR3 nucleotides: TGCAGTGCTAGAAGGGGACAGGCCCCCTCCTATAATTCACCCCTCCACTTT.

This clonotype was detected only a few times. V is TRBV12-3 or TRBV12-4 and J is TRBJ1-2, with a possible D match to TRBD1 (5 bases). Trimming cost V 2 bases and J 0 bases, with 10 bases left between them. CDR3 size: 15 residues. CDR3 sequence (DNA): TGTGCCAGCAGTTTACTGGGGGGAGCTAACTATGGCTACACCTTC. This sequence encodes CASSLLGGANYGYTF.

The gene calls are TRBV29-1 and TRBJ2-7; D not resolved. This CDR3 contains 16 residues. V gave up 0 bases and J gave up 2 bases, with 17 bases separating them. CDR1 SQVTM and CDR2 ANQGSEA come from the germline V gene. The CDR3: CSVEDFSETGPYEQYF. CDR3 sequence (DNA): TGCAGCGTTGAAGATTTTTCCGAGACTGGACCCTACGAGCAGTACTTC.

The chain recombines TRBV19 with TRBJ2-1; D gene ambiguous. CDR3 length: 14 amino acids. Germline V gives CDR1 LNHDA, CDR2 SQIVND (reference sequence). The V end lost 1 base, the J end lost 8 bases, and 12 bases lay between the germline ends. CDR3 sequence: CASSIGRALYEQFF. CDR3 coding DNA: TGTGCCAGTAGTATAGGACGGGCGTTGTATGAGCAGTTCTTC.

The table lists this clonotype with many counts. V gene TRBV5-1 combines with J gene TRBJ2-2; D may be TRBD1 (5 bases). This CDR3 is 13 amino acids long. Trimming left V 2 bases short and J 3 bases short, with 5 bases between. Germline V gene lookup returns CDR1 SGHRS and CDR2 YFSETQ. The CDR3 DNA follows: TGCGCCAGCAGCTTCAGGGACACCGGGGAGCTGTTTTTT. Its translation: CASSFRDTGELFF. Drawing the rest from reference TRBV5-1 and TRBJ2-2, the complete variable domain is KAGVTQTPRYLIKTRGQQVTLSCSPISGHRSVSWYQQTPGQGLQFLFEYFSETQRNKGNFPGRFSGRQFSNSRSEMNVSTLELGDSALYLCASSFRDTGELFFGEGSRLTVL.

This sequence joins TRBV12-3 or TRBV12-4 and TRBJ1-1; 8 bases line up with TRBD1. This CDR3 has 15 residues. V was clipped by 5 bases and J by 1 base; unmatched bases: 6. CDR3 amino acids: CASSPGQGWNTEAFF. CDR3 coding DNA: TGTGCCAGCAGTCCCGGACAGGGATGGAACACTGAAGCTTTCTTT.

The chain carries TRBV6-1 and TRBJ1-5; tentative D call: TRBD1 (5 bases). CDR3 length: 16 amino acids. Germline CDR1 and CDR2: MNHNS and SASEGT. V lost 6 bases and J 2 bases, leaving 17 bases between the germline ends. The CDR3 region has the DNA TGTGCCAGCAGAGCGGACACTCGGAGGGGCAATCAGCCCCAGCATTTT. Translation: CASRADTRRGNQPQHF.

Ten or more counts support this clonotype. V usage is TRBV7-9 and J usage is TRBJ1-2; 7 bases are shared with TRBD1. The ends lost 0 bases at V and 7 bases at J; junction bases unmatched: 5. The CDR3 runs to 14 residues. The germline V gene has CDR1 SEHNR and CDR2 FQNEAQ (reference sequence). CDR3 in amino acids: CASSLADRVSGYTF. The CDR3, as DNA: TGTGCCAGCAGCTTAGCCGACAGGGTCTCTGGCTACACCTTC.

This clonotype was found a few times. The J gene is TRBJ2-5, the V gene TRBV5-1; tentative D call: TRBD1 (5 bases). Per the germline V gene, CDR1 is SGHRS and CDR2 is YFSETQ. This CDR3 comprises 14 residues. The V gene lost 5 bases and the J gene lost 0 bases, with 11 bases spanning the gap. CDR3 loop: CASSPLGDQETQYF. DNA of the CDR3: TGCGCCAGCAGTCCCCTAGGGGACCAAGAGACCCAGTACTTC.

At least ten counts were recorded for this clonotype. CDR3 sequence reads: CASSDFREGTEAFF. The CDR3 DNA sequence: TGTGCCAGCAGTGATTTCAGGGAGGGCACTGAAGCTTTCTTT. The chain combines TRBV2 with TRBJ1-1; D might be TRBD1 (5 bases). Germline lookup yields CDR1 SNHLY and CDR2 FYNNEI. Trimming pared 3 bases from V and 4 bases from J, leaving 12 bases between. This CDR3 spans 14 amino acids. The full variable domain, completed using reference TRBV2 and TRBJ1-1, is EPEVTQTPSHQVTQMGQEVILRCVPISNHLYFYWYRQILGQKVEFLVSFYNNEISEKSEIFDDQFSVERPDGSNFTLKIRSTKLEDSAMYFCASSDFREGTEAFFGQGTRLTVV.

This clonotype was counted a few times. This chain joins TRBV7-9 and TRBJ2-5; D unresolved. This CDR3 is 14 amino acids long. V was pared by 5 bases and J by 2 bases, with 12 bases between. Per the germline V gene, CDR1 is SEHNR and CDR2 is FQNEAQ (reference sequence). The CDR3 DNA reads as TGTGCCAGCAGCCTCGGGCCACAACAAGAGACCCAGTACTTC. It translates to CASSLGPQQETQYF.

This clonotype was counted between two and nine times. This sequence joins TRBV24-1 and TRBJ2-2; D gene unclear. Trimming removed 7 bases at V and 3 bases at J, with 8 bases between. Germline values: CDR1 KGHDR, CDR2 SFDVKD. The length of the CDR3 is 13 residues. The CDR3 region has the DNA TGTGCCACCAGCCAGGACCACACCGGGGAGCTGTTTTTT. It specifies CATSQDHTGELFF.

This clonotype was counted a few times. This chain connects TRBV12-3 or TRBV12-4 to TRBJ2-7; D may be TRBD1 (5 bases). The CDR3 runs 16 residues. The ends were cut back, 2 bases at V and 5 bases at J, with 19 bases in the middle. CDR3 sequence: CASSLMGAGMTDEQYF. CDR3 nucleotides: TGTGCCAGCAGTTTAATGGGCGCAGGGATGACCGACGAGCAGTACTTC.

Relative to its sample, this clonotype is medium-sized (0.01 to 0.1%). The genes are TRBV29-1 and TRBJ2-2; D possibly corresponds to TRBD1 (7 bases). The CDR3 spans 14 residues. Trimming removed 5 bases from V and 2 bases from J, with 12 bases in between. CDR1 and CDR2 from the germline V gene are SQVTM and ANQGSEA. CDR3 in amino acids: CSVRGTVNTGELFF. CDR3 nucleotides: TGCAGCGTTCGCGGGACAGTTAACACCGGGGAGCTGTTTTTT.

This clonotype occurred a few times. The genes are TRBV27 and TRBJ2-7; D is possibly TRBD2 (5 bases). Germline loops: CDR1 MNHEY, CDR2 SMNVEV (reference sequence). Trimming shortened V by 3 bases and J by 0 bases, and 9 bases separated the two germline ends. This CDR3 has 14 residues. The CDR3 here is CASSFPGNSYEQYF. For the CDR3, the DNA is TGTGCCAGCAGTTTCCCCGGGAACTCCTACGAGCAGTACTTC.

The CDR3 region is CASSYWNYEQYF. CDR3 coding DNA: TGTGCCAGCAGTTATTGGAACTACGAGCAGTACTTC. The rearrangement uses TRBV6-2 or TRBV6-3 and TRBJ2-7; D remains ambiguous. CDR1 and CDR2 from the germline V gene are MNHEY and SVGEGT. The germline V and J ends were trimmed by 3 bases and 3 bases, with 6 bases remaining between them. The CDR3 is 12 amino acids.

This clonotype was counted a few times. The chain has TRBV5-4 and TRBJ2-5, with 15 nucleotides matching TRBD2. This CDR3 spans 17 amino acids. V lost 3 bases, J lost 5 bases, and 8 bases stayed unmatched. CDR1 is SGHNT and CDR2 is YYREEE in the germline V gene (reference sequence). Here the CDR3 DNA reads TGTGCCAGCAGCTCCGGACTAGCGGGAGGGCCCGGGGAGACCCAGTACTTC. Translated: CASSSGLAGGPGETQYF.